The clone carrying this T cell receptor (beta chain) came up many times. For each extraction, RNA and DNA were obtained together from 20-30 mg of unsorted bulk tissue. Trimming left V 0 bases short and J 0 bases short, with 12 bases between. Looked up from germline, CDR1 is LGHNA and CDR2 is YNFKEQ. The CDR3 has 18 residues. Making TCR beta cDNA involved approximately 0.5 ug total RNA and a constant-region primer. Three nested multiplex PCR rounds of slightly modified ARM-PCR generated TCR beta libraries. A C-beta reverse primer and TRBV1-TRBV30 forward primers served in each of the first two PCR rounds, at about 10 cycles apiece. TCRdb re-called the multiplex PCR reads with MiXCR, one entry per CDR3 protein. The sample has fewer than 200,000 distinct CDR3 sequences, approximately 86% seen once. This entry is derived from a study of tumor-infiltrating lymphocytes in primary liver carcinoma.

The source material was tumor tissue from primary liver carcinoma. The receptor was isolated from a man aged 35 to 55 with primary liver carcinoma and hepatitis B virus infection. The V and J genes are TRBV4-2 and TRBJ2-6; tentative D call: TRBD2 (6 bases). CDR3 region: CASSQDHRGSSGANVLTF. CDR3 nucleotides: TGTGCCAGCAGCCAAGATCATCGGGGGAGCTCTGGGGCCAACGTCCTGACTTTC.